The 25 T cell receptor beta chains below come from one sample, sequenced in a study of beta chain bispecific antibodies for T cell cancers. General study points: The leukemia cells, rather than normal T cells, gave most of the targeted TRBV signal.

TCRdb itself ran the 5' RACE reads through MiXCR, one entry per CDR3 protein. Of more than 15,000 distinct CDR3 sequences detected, around 2.1% appear once; the ten largest clones hold 6.9%. Either OKT3 anti-CD3 antibody or CD3/CD28 beads expanded T cells from blood mononuclear cells over 3 days. The antigens for these receptors are not known. Sequencing was performed on healthy donor T cells cultured with leukemia cells. The origin of the receptors is a human donor in good health. Some clones in this sample may be carry-over from other donors' samples.

This clonotype was observed at least ten times. The CDR3 loop reads CASRGTGQGSPLHF. CDR3 nucleotide sequence: TGTGCCAGCAGAGGGACAGGTCAAGGGTCACCCCTCCACTTT. The chain employs TRBV12-3 or TRBV12-4 and TRBJ1-6, with 8 bases that match TRBD1. The junction had 8 bases not matched to a gene; V was cut back by 6 bases and J by 10 bases. The CDR3 is made up of 14 amino acids.

This clonotype has at least ten counts. The V gene is TRBV19, the J gene TRBJ1-1; no clear D gene. V gave up 5 bases and J gave up 6 bases, with 13 bases separating them. The CDR3 loop spans 13 amino acids. CDR1 and CDR2 (germline): LNHDA, SQIVND (reference sequence). As DNA, the CDR3 is TGTGCCAGTAGTGGAGGCCGCTGGGCTGAAGCTTTCTTT. Residues: CASSGGRWAEAFF.

This clonotype was detected many times. The V gene is TRBV27, the J gene TRBJ2-7; D is unclear. The V gene lost 8 bases and the J gene lost 0 bases, with 8 bases spanning the gap. Germline V gives CDR1 MNHEY, CDR2 SMNVEV (reference sequence). CDR3 length: 12 amino acids. The CDR3 spells CASGTGSYEQYF. The CDR3 region has the DNA TGTGCCAGCGGCACGGGCTCCTACGAGCAGTACTTC.

There are many counts of this clonotype. V gene TRBV20-1 combines with J gene TRBJ1-6, with 11 bases aligning to TRBD1. Germline lookup yields CDR1 DFQATT and CDR2 SNEGSKA (reference sequence). The CDR3 runs to 18 residues. With V trimmed by 0 bases and J by 3 bases, 7 bases remained unmatched. Written as DNA, the CDR3 is TGCAGTGCTAGAGATGGACAGGGGGCAGAAGACTATAATTCACCCCTCCACTTT. It is translated as CSARDGQGAEDYNSPLHF.

In its sample, this clonotype was seen many times. This sequence joins TRBV5-1 and TRBJ1-1, with a tentative D call TRBD1 (6 bases). The CDR3 has 16 residues. The germline V gene encodes CDR1 SGHRS and CDR2 YFSETQ. The V end was cut by 6 bases, the J end by 4 bases, with 22 bases between. The CDR3 region is CASTQGLGLFGTEAFF. The CDR3 region has the DNA TGCGCCAGCACACAGGGACTGGGTTTGTTTGGCACTGAAGCTTTCTTT.

This clonotype occurred many times. The J gene is TRBJ2-3, the V gene TRBV4-1, with D uncertain. V dropped 1 base and J dropped 2 bases, with 10 bases sitting between them. Germline CDR1 and CDR2: MGHRA and YSYEKL. This CDR3 is 15 amino acids long. The CDR3 loop is CASSQGAIFTDTQYF. CDR3 bases: TGCGCCAGCAGCCAAGGGGCGATCTTCACAGATACGCAGTATTTT.

By sample share, this clonotype is medium-sized. The J gene is TRBJ1-1, the V gene TRBV12-3 or TRBV12-4; unclear D gene. Trimming removed 2 bases from V and 5 bases from J, with 6 bases in between. The CDR3 is made up of 12 amino acids. CDR3 nucleotides: TGTGCCAGCAGTTTAACCGGGACTGAAGCTTTCTTT. This sequence encodes CASSLTGTEAFF.

The sample holds many counts of this clonotype. V and J are TRBV7-3 and TRBJ2-1, with D uncertain. The V end was cut by 2 bases, the J end by 6 bases, with 17 bases between. Germline V lookup: CDR1 SGHTA, CDR2 FQGTGA. This CDR3 spans 16 amino acids. The CDR3 sequence: CASSLLGPPMSNEQFF. CDR3 sequence (DNA): TGTGCCAGCAGCTTACTCGGGCCCCCTATGAGCAATGAGCAGTTCTTC.

In its sample, this clonotype was seen many times. The rearrangement uses TRBV28 and TRBJ2-3, with D perhaps matching TRBD1 (5 bases). V lost 10 bases to trimming and J lost 4 bases, with 12 bases between them. Germline CDR1 reads MDHEN; CDR2 reads SYDVKM. This CDR3 comprises 12 residues. The CDR3 is CATTVGSDTQYF. The CDR3 DNA follows: TGTGCCACGACAGTGGGATCAGATACGCAGTATTTT.

This clonotype was counted many times. The chain uses TRBV11-2 and TRBJ2-3, with 9 positions matching TRBD2. This CDR3 is built from 17 residues. The germline V gene has CDR1 SGHAT and CDR2 FQNNGV. With V trimmed by 1 base and J by 2 bases, 7 bases remained unmatched. CDR3 sequence (DNA): TGTGCCAGCAGCTTAGTGACTAGCGGTGGGTCCACAGATACGCAGTATTTT. Amino acid sequence: CASSLVTSGGSTDTQYF.

The sample holds many counts of this clonotype. The chain has TRBV5-1 and TRBJ1-1; TRBD1 matches at 9 bases. This CDR3 has 15 amino acids. The V segment lost 4 bases and the J segment 5 bases; nucleotides outside the gene matches: 9. Germline V lookup: CDR1 SGHRS, CDR2 YFSETQ. The CDR3 region is CASSVQATGGTEAFF. In DNA form, the CDR3 reads TGCGCCAGCAGCGTCCAAGCGACAGGGGGGACTGAAGCTTTCTTT.

By sample share, this clonotype is medium-sized. This chain connects TRBV5-1 to TRBJ2-7; D perhaps matches TRBD2 (5 bases). The germline V gene has CDR1 SGHRS and CDR2 YFSETQ. The CDR3 is made up of 12 amino acids. Trimming pared 1 base from V and 7 bases from J, leaving 9 bases between. CDR3 amino acids: CASSLFRDEQYF. The CDR3 DNA reads as TGCGCCAGCAGCTTGTTCCGGGATGAGCAGTACTTC. The entire variable domain, with the rest obtained from reference TRBV5-1 and TRBJ2-7, is as follows: KAGVTQTPRYLIKTRGQQVTLSCSPISGHRSVSWYQQTPGQGLQFLFEYFSETQRNKGNFPGRFSGRQFSNSRSEMNVSTLELGDSALYLCASSLFRDEQYFGPGTRLTVT.

This clonotype occurred a few times. This chain joins TRBV19 and TRBJ1-1; 8 bases agree with TRBD1. The length of the CDR3 is 12 residues. Germline CDR1 reads LNHDA; CDR2 reads SQIVND (reference sequence). The trim removed 11 bases at V and 5 bases at J, leaving 7 bases unmatched. CDR3 region: CAVGQGLTEAFF. CDR3 coding DNA: TGTGCCGTCGGACAGGGACTAACTGAAGCTTTCTTT.

This clonotype was seen many times. The chain's CDR3 is CASSPHDTRAGDLYNEQFF. In nucleotides, the CDR3 is TGTGCCAGCAGCCCTCATGACACTAGGGCGGGGGACTTGTACAATGAGCAGTTCTTC. This sequence joins TRBV12-3 or TRBV12-4 and TRBJ2-1; 7 bases agree with TRBD2. This CDR3 comprises 19 residues. V shed 6 bases, J shed 4 bases, and the junction held 21 bases outside the gene matches.

In its sample, this clonotype was seen many times. V and J are TRBV28 and TRBJ2-1, with 7 bases aligning to TRBD2. The CDR3 is 15 residues long. In germline, CDR1 is MDHEN, CDR2 SYDVKM. Unmatched junction bases numbered 11, after V lost 8 bases and J lost 4 bases. The DNA of the CDR3 is TGTGCCAGCTGTATTTGGGCTAGCGGTTACAATGAGCAGTTCTTC. This codes for CASCIWASGYNEQFF.

The table lists this clonotype with a few counts. The chain recombines TRBV5-4 with TRBJ2-2; the D gene could be TRBD1 or TRBD2 (5 bases each). V was clipped by 1 base and J by 7 bases, with 14 bases between them. From germline, CDR1 is SGHNT and CDR2 YYREEE (reference sequence). The CDR3 totals 15 residues. CDR3 sequence: CASSLTRGSVGELFF. The CDR3 DNA is TGTGCCAGCAGCTTGACGAGGGGATCCGTCGGGGAGCTGTTTTTT.

The sample holds many counts of this clonotype. The V gene is TRBV11-2, the J gene TRBJ2-2, with 9 bases that match TRBD2. The CDR3 has 17 amino acids. Unmatched junction bases numbered 7, after V lost 4 bases and J lost 1 base. Germline values: CDR1 SGHAT, CDR2 FQNNGV. This CDR3 is CASSSRAGGQNTGELFF. CDR3 bases: TGTGCCAGCAGCTCCCGTGCGGGGGGGCAGAACACCGGGGAGCTGTTTTTT.

This clonotype has a count of ten or more. The rearrangement links TRBV19 to TRBJ1-5; D may be TRBD1 (5 bases). Germline assignment: CDR1 LNHDA and CDR2 SQIVND (reference sequence). The CDR3 is 14 amino acids. Trimming cost V 7 bases and J 5 bases, with 15 bases left between them. For the CDR3, the DNA is TGTGCCAGTACCTGGGGGTCTACGCATCAGCCCCAGCATTTT. As protein: CASTWGSTHQPQHF.

In its sample, this clonotype was seen many times. The V call is TRBV7-9, the J call TRBJ2-7; D may be TRBD2 (7 bases). The germline V and J ends were trimmed by 5 bases and 3 bases, with 14 bases remaining between them. CDR1 is SEHNR and CDR2 is FQNEAQ in the germline V gene (reference sequence). CDR3 length: 14 residues. The CDR3 DNA is TGTGCCAGCAGCCCCCCAAGGGGGGGCTACGAGCAGTACTTC. Amino acids: CASSPPRGGYEQYF.

Many counts were recorded for this clonotype. The chain joins TRBV3-1 to TRBJ2-5; 12 positions agree with TRBD2. Germline CDR1 reads LGHDT; CDR2 reads YNNKEL (reference sequence). V lost 0 bases and J lost 3; bases outside the gene matches: 5. This CDR3 comprises 17 residues. The CDR3 coding sequence is TGTGCCAGCAGCCAAGATCTGACTAGCGGGGGTAAAGAGACCCAGTACTTC. This gives the protein CASSQDLTSGGKETQYF.

This clonotype was seen at least ten times. V is TRBV7-6 and J is TRBJ1-1, with D possibly matching TRBD1 (5 bases). The germline CDR1 and CDR2 sequences are SGHVS and FNYEAQ. Trimming took off 5 bases at V and 7 bases at J, with 8 bases between the two ends. The CDR3 runs 11 residues. The CDR3, as DNA: TGTGCCAGCAGCCCCGGGGGTGAAGCTTTCTTT. Residues: CASSPGGEAFF.

This clonotype is deemed medium-sized. The rearrangement links TRBV27 to TRBJ2-1; a possible D gene is TRBD2 (5 bases). The CDR3 contains 14 residues. The V end was cut by 3 bases, the J end by 8 bases, with 14 bases between. Germline-derived CDR1 and CDR2 are MNHEY and SMNVEV (reference sequence). The CDR3 sequence: CASSFSTGLDEQFF. CDR3 sequence (DNA): TGTGCCAGCAGTTTTAGTACCGGACTGGATGAGCAGTTCTTC.

Ten or more counts support this clonotype. The chain carries TRBV20-1 and TRBJ2-1, with a possible D match to TRBD1 (7 bases). The CDR3 contains 15 residues. From germline, CDR1 is DFQATT and CDR2 SNEGSKA (reference sequence). V was clipped by 0 bases and J by 5 bases, with 14 bases between them. The CDR3 region has the DNA TGCAGTGCTAGAGACCCAGGGGGGTACGACAATGAGCAGTTCTTC. Its protein is CSARDPGGYDNEQFF.

This clonotype has at least ten counts. The CDR3 protein is CASSLRDPPNEQFF. The CDR3 region has the DNA TGCGCCAGCAGCCTACGCGACCCCCCCAATGAGCAGTTCTTC. The rearrangement joins TRBV4-1 to TRBJ2-1, with D unresolved. V dropped 4 bases and J dropped 6 bases, with 13 bases sitting between them. Germline CDR1 and CDR2: MGHRA and YSYEKL. CDR3 length: 14 residues.

This clonotype was counted many times. The J gene is TRBJ2-3, the V gene TRBV11-2; TRBD1 agrees at 9 bases. The germline V gene has CDR1 SGHAT and CDR2 FQNNGV. With 2 bases clipped from V and 2 bases from J, the junction kept 5 bases outside the gene matches. CDR3 length: 16 residues. In DNA, the CDR3 is TGTGCCAGCAGCTTATGGACAGGGGATTCCACAGATACGCAGTATTTT. It specifies CASSLWTGDSTDTQYF.